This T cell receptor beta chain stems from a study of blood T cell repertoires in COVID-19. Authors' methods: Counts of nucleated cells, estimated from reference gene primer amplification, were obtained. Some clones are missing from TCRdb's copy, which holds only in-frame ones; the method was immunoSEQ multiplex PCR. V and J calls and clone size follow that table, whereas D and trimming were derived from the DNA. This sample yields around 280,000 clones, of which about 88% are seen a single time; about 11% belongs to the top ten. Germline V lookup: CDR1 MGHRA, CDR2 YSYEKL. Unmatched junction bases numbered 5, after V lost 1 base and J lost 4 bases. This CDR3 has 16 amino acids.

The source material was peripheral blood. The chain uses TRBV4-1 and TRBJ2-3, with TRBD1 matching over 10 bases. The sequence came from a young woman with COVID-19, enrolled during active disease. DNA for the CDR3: TGCGCCAGCAGCCAAGGGGACAGGGGAGGCGCAGATACGCAGTATTTT. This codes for CASSQGDRGGADTQYF.